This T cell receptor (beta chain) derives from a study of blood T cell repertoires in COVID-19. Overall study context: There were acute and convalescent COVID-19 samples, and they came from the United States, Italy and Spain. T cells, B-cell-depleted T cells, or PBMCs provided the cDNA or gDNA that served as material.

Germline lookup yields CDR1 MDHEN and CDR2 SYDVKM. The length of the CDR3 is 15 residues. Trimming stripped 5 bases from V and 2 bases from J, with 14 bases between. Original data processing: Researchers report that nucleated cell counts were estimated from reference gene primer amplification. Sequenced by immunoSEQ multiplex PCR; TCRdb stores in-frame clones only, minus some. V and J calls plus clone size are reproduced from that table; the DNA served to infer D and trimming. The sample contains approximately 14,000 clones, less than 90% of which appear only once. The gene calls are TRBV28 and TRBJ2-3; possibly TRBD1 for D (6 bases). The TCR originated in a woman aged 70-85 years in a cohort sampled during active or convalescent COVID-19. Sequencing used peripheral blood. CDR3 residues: CASSRTQGITDTQYF. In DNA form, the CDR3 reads TGTGCCAGCAGTCGTACACAGGGAATCACAGATACGCAGTATTTT.